This TCR beta chain was profiled in a study of chronic HIV infection and antiretroviral therapy (dated by TCRdb to between 2014 and 2017). Relative to its sample, this clonotype is medium-sized (0.01 to 0.1%). Its antigen is currently not known. No much larger clone exists at a distance of one base, and base qualities are not known. The library was made by 5' RACE. Sequencing instrument: Illumina MiSeq. TCRdb trimmed the raw reads at Q25, called clones with MiXCR and kept productive beta chains. Each record represents a unique CDR3 protein, reported with the most common genes and DNA among its rows. The sample contains 40,000 or so distinct CDR3 sequences, roughly 8.8% of them found a single time. The leading ten clones occupy around 3% of the sample. The CDR3 measures 13 amino acids from cysteine to phenylalanine. Of all the DNA, just the CDR3 is kept, 39 bases in frame from base 1. Sequences MNHEY (CDR1) and SMNVEV (CDR2) are obtained from the germline V gene (reference sequence). The V and J ends are trimmed by 4 bases and 3 bases, leaving 10 bases between them.

The sequence derives from an adult who had HIV and had not received antiretroviral therapy, or was an uninfected healthy control (not recorded which). This chain joins TRBV27 to TRBJ2-7; TRBD2 is a possible D gene, resting on 5 matching bases. Input material: peripheral blood. The CDR3: CASSSGLFYEQYF. The base sequence is TGTGCCAGCAGTTCCGGACTGTTCTACGAGCAGTACTTC.